Below, 5 T cell receptor beta chains from the same sample are listed, as sequenced in a study of blood T cell repertoires in COVID-19. Sequencing used immunoSEQ multiplex PCR; TCRdb keeps in-frame clones, though not all of them. The table has over 150,000 clones, approximately 90% seen once. Sequenced sample: peripheral blood. All receptors come from a man aged 45-65 years with COVID-19, enrolled during active disease.

The chain is built from TRBV20-1 and TRBJ1-2; possibly TRBD1 for D (6 bases). V lost 5 bases to trimming and J lost 6 bases, with 19 bases between them. The CDR3 length is 14 residues. Germline CDR1 DFQATT, CDR2 SNEGSKA (reference sequence). In DNA form, the CDR3 reads TGCAGTGCTCGTGGAGGGCAGGGGTCTGATGGCTACACCTTC. It is translated as CSARGGQGSDGYTF.

This chain links TRBV11-1 with TRBJ2-3; 9 bases match TRBD2. Unmatched junction bases numbered 7, after V lost 0 bases and J lost 0 bases. Per the germline V gene, CDR1 is SGHAT and CDR2 is FQDESV (reference sequence). The length of the CDR3 is 18 residues. DNA for the CDR3: TGTGCCAGCAGCTTAGCGCTGGGTAGCGGGGGAAGCACAGATACGCAGTATTTT. It encodes CASSLALGSGGSTDTQYF.

The V call is TRBV7-2, the J call TRBJ1-2; maybe TRBD1 (5 bases). This CDR3 contains 15 residues. Trimming pared 5 bases from V and 4 bases from J, leaving 17 bases between. The germline V gene has CDR1 SGHTA and CDR2 FQGNSA. The CDR3 sequence is CASSPSGGNGYGYTF. CDR3 in DNA: TGTGCCAGCAGCCCGAGTGGGGGGAACGGCTATGGCTACACCTTC.

V gene TRBV5-1 combines with J gene TRBJ1-5; TRBD1 matches at 7 bases. The CDR3 consists of 15 residues. V gave up 0 bases and J gave up 4 bases; unmatched junction bases: 4. CDR1 is SGHRS and CDR2 is YFSETQ in the germline V gene. The CDR3 here is CASSLVSGGNQPQHF. The CDR3 region has the DNA TGCGCCAGCAGCTTGGTTTCAGGGGGTAATCAGCCCCAGCATTTT.

This clone was observed once. The V and J genes are TRBV15 and TRBJ2-1; D possibly corresponds to TRBD1 (6 bases). The V gene's germline CDR1 is LNHNV and CDR2 YYDKDF (reference sequence). Trimming cost V 1 base and J 4 bases, with 8 bases left between them. This CDR3 contains 14 residues. In DNA, the CDR3 is TGTGCCACCAGCAGAGGAGGGACATACAATGAGCAGTTCTTC. Translated, it gives CATSRGGTYNEQFF.